This TCR beta chain stems from a study of T cells in Graves' hyperthyroidism and ophthalmopathy. Study context: Initial diagnosis, before any treatment, was when peripheral blood was collected.

Amplification targeted TCR beta CDR3 regions from RNA transcripts. When the TCR CDR3 underwent first-round RT-PCR, the HTBI primer set was used. TCRdb called the multiplex PCR reads again in MiXCR, with one record for every CDR3 protein. The data hold 160,000 or so distinct CDR3 sequences, with over 7.5% observed a single time. The junction had 10 bases not matched to a gene; V was cut back by 6 bases and J by 5 bases. This CDR3 comprises 16 residues. Per germline, CDR1 MNHNS and CDR2 SASEGT. Each patient was aged 18 to 65 and had newly diagnosed hyperthyroidism of under 2 months' duration. Any patient presenting with uncontrolled infection, other autoimmune disease, pregnancy or lactation was left out. Diagnosing involved the use of clinical symptoms, serum thyroxine and TRAb, thyroid ultrasound and orbital computed tomography.

Sequencing was carried out using blood. The sequence was collected from a woman between 18 and 29 years old with Graves' hyperthyroidism that later progressed to Graves' ophthalmopathy. The V and J genes are TRBV6-1 and TRBJ2-2; 9 bases fit TRBD1. CDR3 sequence (DNA): TGTGCCAGCAGCCATATGACAGGGGGTCGGACCGGGGAGCTGTTTTTT. As protein: CASSHMTGGRTGELFF.